The 24 T cell receptor beta chains below were found in one sample sequenced in a study of post-analysis software for immune sequencing data. The antigens these receptors bind are not known. Study-level points and caveats: About five TRBV segments were more frequent in patients than controls; TRBV5-6, TRBV5-1 and TRBV20-1 belonged to this group.

Libraries were made from TCR beta cDNA, and they carried unique molecular identifiers. TCRdb re-called the PCR reads through MiXCR, storing one row per CDR3 protein. Among about 820,000 distinct CDR3 sequences listed, roughly half were seen once. The sample comprised blood. Receptors were obtained from a girl under 18 with multiple sclerosis.

The J gene is TRBJ2-1, the V gene TRBV29-1; 11 bases align to TRBD2. The V gene end was trimmed by 5 bases and the J gene end by 4 bases; junction bases not matched to a gene: 7. The CDR3 covers 15 residues. Looked up from germline, CDR1 is SQVTM and CDR2 is ANQGSEA. The CDR3 bases are TGCAGCGTTCCAGGACTAGCGGGTATATACAATGAGCAGTTCTTC. The encoded protein is CSVPGLAGIYNEQFF.

This clonotype was observed a handful of times. The chain has TRBV20-1 and TRBJ2-7; either TRBD1 or TRBD2 may fit D (5 bases each). V dropped 6 bases and J dropped 6 bases, with 18 bases sitting between them. Germline lookup yields CDR1 DFQATT and CDR2 SNEGSKA (reference sequence). CDR3 length equals 13 residues. CDR3 sequence (DNA): TGCAGTGCCAGGGACGGGGTGTTCCGCGAGCAGTACTTC. This gives the protein CSARDGVFREQYF.

This chain connects TRBV12-3 or TRBV12-4 to TRBJ2-4, with TRBD1 matching 8 bases. The DNA end lines up better with TRBJ2-7; the J call may be wrong. This CDR3 has 14 amino acids. The CDR3 reads CASSRIDRGYEQYF. CDR3 nucleotides: TGTGCCAGCAGCCGGATAGACAGGGGTTACGAGCAGTACTTC.

This chain uses TRBV20-1 with TRBJ2-3, with a tentative D call TRBD1 (6 bases). The CDR3 consists of 12 residues. V dropped 5 bases and J dropped 5 bases, with 11 bases sitting between them. Germline values: CDR1 DFQATT, CDR2 SNEGSKA (reference sequence). CDR3 sequence (DNA): TGCAGTGCTCCACAGGGAATAGATACGCAGTATTTT. Amino acid sequence: CSAPQGIDTQYF.

This clonotype was counted a single time. This chain joins TRBV29-1 and TRBJ1-5, with D possibly being TRBD1 (6 bases). Germline CDR1 reads SQVTM; CDR2 reads ANQGSEA. Trimming left V 6 bases short and J 7 bases short, with 13 bases between. The CDR3 is 12 amino acids. The CDR3, as DNA: TGCAGCGTCCAGGGGTGGGGACAGCCCCAGCATTTT. This sequence encodes CSVQGWGQPQHF.

The rearrangement links TRBV7-2 to TRBJ2-5; D unclear. V lost 5 bases and J lost 1, with 8 bases in between. CDR3 size: 13 residues. Germline values: CDR1 SGHTA, CDR2 FQGNSA. The CDR3 DNA is TGTGCCAGCAGCCCCTTTTTCCAAGAGACCCAGTACTTC. Its translation is CASSPFFQETQYF.

As to this clonotype: Germline is not matched at one junction end, which may reflect a read error. The rearrangement links TRBV7-8 to TRBJ2-5; TRBD1 agrees at 9 bases. The CDR3 totals 16 residues. Germline V CDR1 and CDR2: SGHVS, FQNEAQ. Here the CDR3 DNA reads TGTGCCAGCAGCCCCCGCGGACAGGGGAAGATAGAGGCCCAGTACTTC. Amino acid sequence: CASSPRGQGKIEAQYF.

CDR3 amino acids: CASSDKAAGGGDEQFF. The CDR3 DNA sequence: TGTGCCAGCAGTGACAAAGCGGCAGGGGGTGGGGATGAGCAGTTCTTC. The rearrangement uses TRBV6-4 and TRBJ2-1, with 7 bases lining up with TRBD1. The V and J ends lost 2 bases and 8 bases, in that order; junction bases with no gene match: 12. Looked up from germline, CDR1 is MRHNA and CDR2 is SNTAGT. The length of the CDR3 is 16 residues.

This clonotype has a single count. The chain employs TRBV15 and TRBJ2-4, with TRBD1 matching over 8 bases. Trimming cost V 1 base and J 3 bases; bases outside gene matches: 20. Germline CDR1 and CDR2: LNHNV and YYDKDF (reference sequence). The CDR3 contains 21 residues. The DNA of the CDR3 is TGTGCCACCAGCAGAGTGGGCCTGGGACAGGCTACGACTAGAGACAAAAACATTCAGTACTTC. This codes for CATSRVGLGQATTRDKNIQYF. The variable domain in full, with the rest retrieved from reference TRBV15 and TRBJ2-4, is DAMVIQNPRYQVTQFGKPVTLSCSQTLNHNVMYWYQQKSSQAPKLLFHYYDKDFNNEADTPDNFQSRRPNTSFCFLDIRSPGLGDTAMYLCATSRVGLGQATTRDKNIQYFGAGTRLSVL.

The gene calls are TRBV2 and TRBJ2-3, with a weak D call TRBD2 (6 bases). The germline V gene encodes CDR1 SNHLY and CDR2 FYNNEI. CDR3 size: 14 residues. The V gene lost 8 bases and the J gene lost 4 bases, with 16 bases spanning the gap. CDR3 sequence (DNA): TGTGCCAGCCCCGCGGGGCTGGATCCAGATACGCAGTATTTT. It is translated as CASPAGLDPDTQYF.

The V and J genes are TRBV5-1 and TRBJ2-1, with TRBD2 identical over 9 bases. Looked up from germline, CDR1 is SGHRS and CDR2 is YFSETQ. With V trimmed by 5 bases and J by 9 bases, 15 bases remained unmatched. CDR3 length: 16 amino acids. Here the CDR3 reads CASSSRPASGKGEQFF. CDR3 coding DNA: TGCGCCAGCAGTTCTAGGCCGGCTAGCGGGAAAGGTGAGCAGTTCTTC.

The chain joins TRBV20-1 to TRBJ2-7; 9 positions match TRBD1. Germline loops: CDR1 DFQATT, CDR2 SNEGSKA (reference sequence). The CDR3 sequence is 11 residues long. CDR3 sequence: CNAGTGLEQYF. For the CDR3, the DNA is TGCAATGCGGGGACAGGGCTCGAGCAGTACTTC.

V usage is TRBV5-1 and J usage is TRBJ2-7; no definite D call. The V gene's germline CDR1 is SGHRS and CDR2 YFSETQ. The CDR3 is made up of 13 amino acids. V dropped 0 bases and J dropped 6 bases, with 10 bases sitting between them. CDR3 region: CASSLGYTLEQYF. The CDR3 bases are TGCGCCAGCAGCTTGGGTTACACACTCGAGCAGTACTTC.

The chain combines TRBV3-1 with TRBJ2-7, with D possibly being TRBD2 (6 bases). The J call is in doubt because the DNA end fits TRBJ2-5 better. The CDR3 consists of 15 residues. Germline lookup yields CDR1 LGHDT and CDR2 YNNKEL (reference sequence). The CDR3 spells CASSQGAGGEETQYF. CDR3 coding DNA: TGTGCCAGCAGCCAAGGGGCCGGGGGTGAAGAGACCCAGTACTTC.

This rearrangement joins TRBV20-1 to TRBJ2-5; D gene uncertain. Germline CDR1 and CDR2: DFQATT and SNEGSKA (reference sequence). V lost 3 bases and J lost 6, with 5 bases in between. CDR3 size: 10 residues. As DNA, the CDR3 is TGCAGTGCTAGGTGGCAGACCCAGTACTTC. It specifies CSARWQTQYF.

CDR3 in DNA: TGTGCCATCGGGGGGGAGACGCAGTATTTT. Translating gives CAIGGETQYF. The rearrangement joins TRBV10-3 to TRBJ2-3; 7 nucleotides align to TRBD2. CDR3 length: 10 amino acids. Germline CDR1 is ENHRY and CDR2 is SYGVKD. The trim removed 8 bases at V and 9 bases at J, leaving 2 bases unmatched.

The chain links TRBV2 to TRBJ2-1; D remains ambiguous. This CDR3 is 14 amino acids long. CDR1 SNHLY and CDR2 FYNNEI come from the germline V gene. Between the trimmed V and J ends, which lost 6 bases and 0 bases, there was a span of 9 bases. The CDR3 loop is CASRDGRSYNEQFF. CDR3 DNA: TGTGCCAGCAGGGACGGCCGCTCCTACAATGAGCAGTTCTTC. The variable domain in full, with the rest retrieved from reference TRBV2 and TRBJ2-1, is EPEVTQTPSHQVTQMGQEVILRCVPISNHLYFYWYRQILGQKVEFLVSFYNNEISEKSEIFDDQFSVERPDGSNFTLKIRSTKLEDSAMYFCASRDGRSYNEQFFGPGTRLTVL.

The rearrangement uses TRBV6-5 and TRBJ2-1; D is undetermined. Looked up from germline, CDR1 is MNHEY and CDR2 is SVGAGI. The CDR3 spans 15 residues. The ends were cut back, 2 bases at V and 5 bases at J, with 13 bases in the middle. This chain's CDR3 is CASSYTSLGHNEQFF. For the CDR3, the DNA is TGTGCCAGCAGTTACACATCCCTAGGACACAATGAGCAGTTCTTC.

V gene TRBV20-1 combines with J gene TRBJ2-1; tentatively, D is TRBD2 (7 bases). Per the germline V gene, CDR1 is DFQATT and CDR2 is SNEGSKA (reference sequence). The CDR3 is 14 residues long. V lost 7 bases and J 7 bases, leaving 20 bases between the germline ends. As DNA, the CDR3 is TGCAGTGTTCCCCCTTCCGGGGGGACAAATGAGCAGTTCTTC. Translation: CSVPPSGGTNEQFF.

V and J are TRBV7-3 and TRBJ2-1; 11 bases align to TRBD2. Germline V lookup: CDR1 SGHTA, CDR2 FQGTGA. J lost 6 bases, V lost 5 bases, and 3 bases had no gene match. The CDR3 sequence is 14 residues long. The CDR3 sequence: CASSGTSGLNEQFF. The CDR3, as DNA: TGTGCCAGCAGCGGGACTAGCGGTCTCAATGAGCAGTTCTTC.

This clonotype was recorded a few times. The chain links TRBV5-1 to TRBJ1-1, with D maybe TRBD1 (5 bases). This CDR3 spans 15 amino acids. Trimming left V 3 bases short and J 4 bases short, with 16 bases between. Germline lookup yields CDR1 SGHRS and CDR2 YFSETQ. The chain's CDR3 is CASSSWGTRGTEAFF. Written as DNA, the CDR3 is TGCGCCAGCAGCTCCTGGGGGACCCGAGGCACTGAAGCTTTCTTT.

This clonotype was found a few times. V is TRBV29-1 and J is TRBJ2-5; TRBD2 might be the D (6 bases). The length of the CDR3 is 12 residues. Per the germline V gene, CDR1 is SQVTM and CDR2 is ANQGSEA. Trimming took off 3 bases at V and 5 bases at J, with 10 bases between the two ends. CDR3: CSVDRGKETQYF. DNA of the CDR3: TGCAGCGTTGACCGGGGGAAGGAGACCCAGTACTTC.

This clonotype was detected a few times. The chain is built from TRBV5-1 and TRBJ2-7, with unresolved D. This CDR3 is built from 14 residues. The germline CDR1 and CDR2 sequences are SGHRS and YFSETQ. V was cut by 0 bases and J by 2 bases, with 9 bases left in between. This CDR3 is CASSLAASTYEQYF. CDR3 DNA: TGCGCCAGCAGCTTGGCAGCCAGCACCTACGAGCAGTACTTC.

The chain couples TRBV5-5 to TRBJ2-6; D gene ambiguous. V was shortened by 4 bases and J by 0 bases, with 11 bases between the two germline ends. CDR3 length equals 16 residues. The germline V gene has CDR1 SGHKS and CDR2 YYEKEE (reference sequence). CDR3: CASSPSLASGANVLTF. CDR3 sequence (DNA): TGTGCCAGCAGCCCGTCTTTAGCCTCTGGGGCCAACGTCCTGACTTTC.